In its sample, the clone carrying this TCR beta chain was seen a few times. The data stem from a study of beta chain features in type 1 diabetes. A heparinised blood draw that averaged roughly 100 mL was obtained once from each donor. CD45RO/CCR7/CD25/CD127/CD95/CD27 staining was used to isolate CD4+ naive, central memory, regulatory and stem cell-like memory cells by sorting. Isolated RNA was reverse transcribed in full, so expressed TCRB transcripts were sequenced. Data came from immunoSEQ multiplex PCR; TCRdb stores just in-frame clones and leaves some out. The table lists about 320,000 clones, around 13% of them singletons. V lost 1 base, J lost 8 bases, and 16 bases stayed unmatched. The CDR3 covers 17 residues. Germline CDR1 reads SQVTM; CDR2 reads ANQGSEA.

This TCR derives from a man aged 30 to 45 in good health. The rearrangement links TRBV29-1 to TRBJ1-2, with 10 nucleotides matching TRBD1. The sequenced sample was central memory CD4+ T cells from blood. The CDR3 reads CSVEVKKSFRDRGGYTF. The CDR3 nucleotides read TGCAGCGTTGAAGTGAAGAAGTCCTTCCGGGACAGGGGCGGCTACACCTTC.